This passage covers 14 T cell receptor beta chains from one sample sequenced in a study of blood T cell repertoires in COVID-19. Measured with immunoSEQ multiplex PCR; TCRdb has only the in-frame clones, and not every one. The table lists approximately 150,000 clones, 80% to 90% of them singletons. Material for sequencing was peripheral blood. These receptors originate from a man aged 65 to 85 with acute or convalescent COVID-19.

CDR3 sequence reads: CASSTNPSEPGTQYF. The DNA for the CDR3 is TGCGCCAGCAGCACGAACCCTAGCGAACCCGGGACCCAGTACTTC. The V and J genes are TRBV5-1 and TRBJ2-5; TRBD2 is a possible D gene (6 bases). V was cut by 4 bases and J by 7 bases, with 20 bases left in between. Germline values: CDR1 SGHRS, CDR2 YFSETQ. The CDR3 consists of 15 residues.

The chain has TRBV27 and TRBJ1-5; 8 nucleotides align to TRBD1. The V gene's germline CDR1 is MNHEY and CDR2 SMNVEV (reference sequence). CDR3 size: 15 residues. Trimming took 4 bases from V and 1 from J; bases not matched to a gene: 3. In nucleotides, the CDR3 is TGTGCCAGCAGTTCCAGGGGGCTGAGCAATCAGCCCCAGCATTTT. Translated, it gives CASSSRGLSNQPQHF.

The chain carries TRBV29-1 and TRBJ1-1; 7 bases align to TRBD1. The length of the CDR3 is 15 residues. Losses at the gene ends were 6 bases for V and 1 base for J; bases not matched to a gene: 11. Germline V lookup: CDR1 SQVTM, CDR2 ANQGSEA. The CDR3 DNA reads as TGCAGCGTAAGGAACCCGGGACAGCCGAACACTGAAGCTTTCTTT. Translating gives CSVRNPGQPNTEAFF.

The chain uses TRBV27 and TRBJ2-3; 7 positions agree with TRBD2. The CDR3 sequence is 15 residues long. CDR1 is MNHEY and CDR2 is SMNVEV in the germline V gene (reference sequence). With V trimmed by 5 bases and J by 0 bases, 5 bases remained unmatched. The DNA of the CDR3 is TGTGCCAGCAGTATACTAGCGTCTAGCACAGATACGCAGTATTTT. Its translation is CASSILASSTDTQYF.

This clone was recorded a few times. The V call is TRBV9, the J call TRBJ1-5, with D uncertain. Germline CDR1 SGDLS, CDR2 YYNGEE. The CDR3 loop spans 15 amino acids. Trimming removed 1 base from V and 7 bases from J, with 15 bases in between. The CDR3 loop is CASSVSGVEGQPQHF. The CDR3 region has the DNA TGTGCCAGCAGCGTAAGCGGGGTGGAAGGGCAGCCCCAGCATTTT.

The CDR3, as DNA: TGTGCCAGCCCGGGGGACCCAGCCGAGCCCCAGCATTTT. It specifies CASPGDPAEPQHF. The genes are TRBV6-5 and TRBJ1-5; D possibly corresponds to TRBD1 (5 bases). CDR3 length equals 13 residues. V was pared by 8 bases and J by 8 bases, with 16 bases between. Germline lookup yields CDR1 MNHEY and CDR2 SVGAGI.

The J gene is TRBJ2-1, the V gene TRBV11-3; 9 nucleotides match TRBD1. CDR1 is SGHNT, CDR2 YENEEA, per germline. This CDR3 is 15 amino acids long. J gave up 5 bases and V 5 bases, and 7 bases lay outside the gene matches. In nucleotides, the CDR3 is TGTGCCAGCAGCCCGCCGGGACAGGGTAACAATGAGCAGTTCTTC. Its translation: CASSPPGQGNNEQFF.

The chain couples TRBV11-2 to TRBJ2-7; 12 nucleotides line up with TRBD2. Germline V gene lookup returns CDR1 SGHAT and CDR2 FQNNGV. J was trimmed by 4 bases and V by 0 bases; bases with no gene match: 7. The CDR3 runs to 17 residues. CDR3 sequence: CASSLDPSGRGGYEQYF. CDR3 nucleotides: TGTGCCAGCAGCTTAGATCCTAGCGGGAGGGGAGGATACGAGCAGTACTTC.

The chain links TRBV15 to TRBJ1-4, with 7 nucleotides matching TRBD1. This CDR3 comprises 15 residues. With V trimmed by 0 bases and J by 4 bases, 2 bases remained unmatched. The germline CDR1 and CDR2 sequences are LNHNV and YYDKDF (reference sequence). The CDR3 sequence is CATSRDQGDNEKLFF. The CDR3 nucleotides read TGTGCCACCAGCAGAGATCAGGGGGATAATGAAAAACTGTTTTTT.

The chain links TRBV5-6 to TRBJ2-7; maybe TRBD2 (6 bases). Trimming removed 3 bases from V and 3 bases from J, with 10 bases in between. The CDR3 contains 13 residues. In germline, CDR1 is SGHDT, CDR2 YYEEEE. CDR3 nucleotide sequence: TGTGCCAGCAGCTCCACGGGAGTCTACGAGCAGTACTTC. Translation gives CASSSTGVYEQYF.

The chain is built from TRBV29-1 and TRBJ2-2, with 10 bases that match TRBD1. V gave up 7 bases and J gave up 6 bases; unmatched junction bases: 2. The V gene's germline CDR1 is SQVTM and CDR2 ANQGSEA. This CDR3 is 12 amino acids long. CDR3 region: CSGGQGPGELFF. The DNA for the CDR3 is TGCAGCGGGGGACAGGGGCCCGGGGAGCTGTTTTTT.

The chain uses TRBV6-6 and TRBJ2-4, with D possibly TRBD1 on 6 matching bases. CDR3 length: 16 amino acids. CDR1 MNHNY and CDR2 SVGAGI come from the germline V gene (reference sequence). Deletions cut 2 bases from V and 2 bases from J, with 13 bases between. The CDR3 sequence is CASSYATGAPKNIQYF. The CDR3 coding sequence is TGTGCCAGCAGTTACGCGACAGGAGCGCCCAAAAACATTCAGTACTTC.

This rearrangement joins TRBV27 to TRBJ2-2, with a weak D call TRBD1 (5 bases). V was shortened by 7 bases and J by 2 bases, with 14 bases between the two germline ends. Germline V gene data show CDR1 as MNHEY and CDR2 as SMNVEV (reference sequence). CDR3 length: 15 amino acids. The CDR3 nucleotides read TGTGCCAGCACCAAAGCTGGGGCTAACACCGGGGAGCTGTTTTTT. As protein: CASTKAGANTGELFF.

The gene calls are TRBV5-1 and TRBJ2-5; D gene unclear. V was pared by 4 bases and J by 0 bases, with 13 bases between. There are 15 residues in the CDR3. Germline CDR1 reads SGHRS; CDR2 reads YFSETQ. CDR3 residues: CASSPSNADQETQYF. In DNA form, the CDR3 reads TGCGCCAGCAGCCCGTCCAACGCAGACCAAGAGACCCAGTACTTC.